These 32 T cell receptor beta chains came from one sample sequenced in a study of OX40 agonist ivuxolimab in advanced cancers. Libraries were prepared through the immunoSEQ multiplex PCR assay. The source is immuneACCESS, and TCRdb retained only in-frame sequences with V and J called. Part of the clones is not carried over; for the studies checked, unresolved V genes explain less than half of this, and the remainder is unexplained. This sample lists about 82,000 clones; more than 70% were detected once. The ten largest account for 2.4% of the sample. Sequencing used CD4+ or CD8+ T cells sorted from blood, obtained in a trial of the OX40 agonist ivuxolimab. Receptor source: an adult with an advanced solid tumor such as melanoma, head and neck, liver or kidney cancer.

V is TRBV7-3 and J is TRBJ1-1, with D hard to call. With 2 bases removed from V and 0 bases from J, the gap between germline ends came to 4 bases. This CDR3 is 13 amino acids long. CDR1 and CDR2 from the germline V gene are SGHTA and FQGTGA. CDR3 bases: TGTGCCAGCAGCTTAGAGATGAACACTGAAGCTTTCTTT. It specifies CASSLEMNTEAFF.

This clone was seen once. V is TRBV2 and J is TRBJ2-3, with D possibly being TRBD1 or TRBD2 (5 bases each). The germline V gene has CDR1 SNHLY and CDR2 FYNNEI. V was shortened by 6 bases and J by 3 bases, with 22 bases between the two germline ends. The CDR3 is made up of 17 amino acids. The CDR3 region is CASSVSPGPTGTDTQYF. In DNA form, the CDR3 reads TGTGCCAGCAGCGTAAGTCCGGGACCCACGGGGACAGATACGCAGTATTTT.

The V and J genes are TRBV5-1 and TRBJ1-1; D is possibly TRBD1 (5 bases). The V end lost 4 bases, the J end lost 8 bases, and 12 bases lay between the germline ends. Germline loops: CDR1 SGHRS, CDR2 YFSETQ. The CDR3 contains 12 residues. The CDR3: CASSGTGTEAFF. DNA of the CDR3: TGCGCCAGCAGCGGAACCGGGACCGAAGCTTTCTTT.

V usage is TRBV9 and J usage is TRBJ2-7; TRBD1 agrees at 8 bases. CDR1 is SGDLS and CDR2 is YYNGEE in the germline V gene. The CDR3 is made up of 12 amino acids. Germline trimming cut 3 bases from V and 6 bases from J; bases unmatched to any gene: 2. The DNA for the CDR3 is TGTGCCAGCAGCGCCGGACAGGGCGAGCAGTACTTC. Amino acids: CASSAGQGEQYF.

The J gene is TRBJ2-5, the V gene TRBV2; 12 nucleotides align to TRBD2. The CDR3 contains 14 residues. V shed 7 bases, J shed 5 bases, and the junction held 5 bases outside the gene matches. Germline-derived CDR1 and CDR2 are SNHLY and FYNNEI. The CDR3 DNA reads as TGTGCCAGCACTACTAGCGGGGGGTGGGAGACCCAGTACTTC. Encoded protein: CASTTSGGWETQYF. The full variable domain, completed using reference TRBV2 and TRBJ2-5, is EPEVTQTPSHQVTQMGQEVILRCVPISNHLYFYWYRQILGQKVEFLVSFYNNEISEKSEIFDDQFSVERPDGSNFTLKIRSTKLEDSAMYFCASTTSGGWETQYFGPGTRLLVL.

The rearrangement links TRBV18 to TRBJ1-6; 9 nucleotides line up with TRBD1. Germline-derived CDR1 and CDR2 are KGHSH and LQKENI. The CDR3 is made up of 16 amino acids. The trim removed 3 bases at V and 3 bases at J, leaving 3 bases unmatched. CDR3 bases: TGTGCCAGCTCACCTTGGACAGGGGACTATAATTCACCCCTCCACTTT. Amino acids: CASSPWTGDYNSPLHF. Full variable domain (missing parts from reference TRBV18 and TRBJ1-6): NAGVMQNPRHLVRRRGQEARLRCSPMKGHSHVYWYRQLPEEGLKFMVYLQKENIIDESGMPKERFSAEFPKEGPSILRIQQVVRGDSAAYFCASSPWTGDYNSPLHFGNGTRLTVT.

The J gene is TRBJ2-7, the V gene TRBV7-9; no firm D call. Between the trimmed V and J ends, which lost 5 bases and 6 bases, there was a span of 23 bases. From germline, CDR1 is SEHNR and CDR2 FQNEAQ (reference sequence). This CDR3 has 16 amino acids. CDR3 in amino acids: CASSPKRAKNASEQYF. CDR3 DNA sequence: TGTGCCAGCAGCCCGAAACGGGCCAAGAACGCCTCCGAGCAGTACTTC.

The rearrangement links TRBV19 to TRBJ1-5; no reliable D call. Germline assignment: CDR1 LNHDA and CDR2 SQIVND (reference sequence). The ends were cut back, 5 bases at V and 0 bases at J, with 11 bases in the middle. The CDR3 contains 15 residues. The CDR3 region is CASSFVIVSNQPQHF. CDR3 nucleotide sequence: TGTGCCAGTAGTTTTGTCATTGTTAGCAATCAGCCCCAGCATTTT.

The V call is TRBV27, the J call TRBJ1-2; possibly TRBD1 for D (6 bases). This CDR3 contains 15 residues. Germline V CDR1 and CDR2: MNHEY, SMNVEV (reference sequence). Trimming took 3 bases from V and 4 from J, leaving 15 bases between them. The CDR3 DNA reads TGTGCCAGCAGTTTTAACCCGACAGGCATCTATGGCTACACCTTC. This sequence encodes CASSFNPTGIYGYTF.

The chain joins TRBV10-3 to TRBJ1-5; TRBD1 matches 8 bases. This CDR3 spans 14 amino acids. The V gene's germline CDR1 is ENHRY and CDR2 SYGVKD. The V and J ends lost 10 bases and 2 bases, in that order; junction bases with no gene match: 7. CDR3 DNA sequence: TGTGCCACTCAGGGGGCGAGGGGCAATCAGCCCCAGCATTTT. Protein: CATQGARGNQPQHF.

This chain links TRBV11-2 with TRBJ1-1, with D unresolved. The germline V gene has CDR1 SGHAT and CDR2 FQNNGV. CDR3 length: 13 amino acids. V shed 8 bases and J shed 2 bases, with 12 bases lying between them. The CDR3 nucleotides are TGTGCCAGCCGGGAACAGAGTAACACTGAAGCTTTCTTT. Residues: CASREQSNTEAFF.

The chain uses TRBV30 and TRBJ1-1, with D perhaps matching TRBD1 (6 bases). Germline V CDR1 and CDR2: GTSNPN, SVGIG (reference sequence). The germline V and J ends were trimmed by 5 bases and 11 bases, with 15 bases remaining between them. The CDR3 runs to 11 residues. The CDR3 DNA reads as TGTGCCTGGGAGCGGGGGGGCGGGGCTTTCTTT. This gives the protein CAWERGGGAFF.

This chain joins TRBV7-6 and TRBJ1-4; TRBD1 is a possible D gene (6 bases). Germline V gene sequence: CDR1 SGHVS, CDR2 FNYEAQ. This CDR3 is built from 15 residues. The ends were cut back, 1 base at V and 8 bases at J, with 14 bases in the middle. CDR3 bases: TGTGCCAGCAGCTTAGATTTCAGGGGAGAGGAAAAACTGTTTTTT. As protein: CASSLDFRGEEKLFF.

The CDR3 loop is CASSLGSAGNQPQHF. The CDR3 region has the DNA TGTGCCAGCAGCTTAGGTTCCGCGGGGAATCAGCCCCAGCATTTT. The chain has TRBV7-2 and TRBJ1-5, with no clear D. Germline V CDR1 and CDR2: SGHTA, FQGNSA. With 1 base removed from V and 4 bases from J, the gap between germline ends came to 11 bases. CDR3 length: 15 amino acids.

This rearrangement joins TRBV5-1 to TRBJ1-4; a possible D gene is TRBD1 (5 bases). Per germline, CDR1 SGHRS and CDR2 YFSETQ. CDR3 length equals 15 residues. The V gene lost 4 bases and the J gene lost 8 bases, with 18 bases spanning the gap. CDR3 bases: TGCGCCAGCAGCCGGATGGGGGTTCCAAAGGAAAAACTGTTTTTT. Translated: CASSRMGVPKEKLFF.

The V and J genes are TRBV5-4 and TRBJ2-2, with no clear D. CDR3 length equals 12 residues. In germline, CDR1 is SGHNT, CDR2 YYREEE (reference sequence). V lost 4 bases to trimming and J lost 3 bases, with 4 bases between them. The CDR3 DNA reads as TGTGCCAGCAGCCCCCACACCGGGGAGCTGTTTTTT. It codes for CASSPHTGELFF.

The chain combines TRBV6-1 with TRBJ2-7; D is perhaps TRBD2 (6 bases). Deletions cut 6 bases from V and 0 bases from J, with 15 bases between. The CDR3 has 15 amino acids. Germline CDR1 is MNHNS and CDR2 is SASEGT. The CDR3 DNA reads as TGTGCCAGCAGCCTGAACGTGGGGGGCTCCTACGAGCAGTACTTC. Its translation: CASSLNVGGSYEQYF.

The chain has TRBV29-1 and TRBJ2-5; D is ambiguous. Trimming pared 4 bases from V and 4 bases from J, leaving 13 bases between. The CDR3 is 13 residues long. CDR1 and CDR2 from the germline V gene are SQVTM and ANQGSEA. CDR3 nucleotides: TGCAGCGTTGCTCTGGGATTGTTAGAGACCCAGTACTTC. As protein: CSVALGLLETQYF.

The genes are TRBV6-1 and TRBJ2-6, with D unresolved. Between the trimmed V and J ends, which lost 2 bases and 0 bases, there was a span of 11 bases. The CDR3 covers 17 residues. Germline values: CDR1 MNHNS, CDR2 SASEGT. CDR3: CASSELGLASGANVLTF. The CDR3 bases are TGTGCCAGCAGTGAATTAGGCCTGGCCTCTGGGGCCAACGTCCTGACTTTC.

The genes are TRBV7-7 and TRBJ2-3; D remains ambiguous. Germline-derived CDR1 and CDR2 are SSHAT and FNYEAQ (reference sequence). The CDR3 contains 13 residues. The ends were cut back, 5 bases at V and 4 bases at J, with 10 bases in the middle. The DNA of the CDR3 is TGTGCCAGCAGCCCTGAATTTGCAGATACGCAGTATTTT. As protein: CASSPEFADTQYF. Full variable domain (missing parts from reference TRBV7-7 and TRBJ2-3): GAGVSQSPRYKVTKRGQDVTLRCDPISSHATLYWYQQALGQGPEFLTYFNYEAQPDKSGLPSDRFSAERPEGSISTLTIQRTEQRDSAMYRCASSPEFADTQYFGPGTRLTVL.

V and J are TRBV5-4 and TRBJ1-3; possible D gene TRBD1, 5 bases. The CDR3 has 15 residues. V was shortened by 4 bases and J by 3 bases, with 14 bases between the two germline ends. Germline CDR1 reads SGHNT; CDR2 reads YYREEE (reference sequence). CDR3 DNA sequence: TGTGCCAGCAGCCTCGCAGGGTTCGTTGGAAACACCATATATTTT. This codes for CASSLAGFVGNTIYF.

J is TRBJ2-5 and V is TRBV7-9; D is uncertain. This CDR3 is 12 amino acids long. V was clipped by 4 bases and J by 0 bases, with 3 bases between them. Germline CDR1 SEHNR, CDR2 FQNEAQ (reference sequence). The CDR3 protein is CASSWYQETQYF. The CDR3 DNA is TGTGCCAGCAGCTGGTACCAAGAGACCCAGTACTTC.

This chain connects TRBV11-2 to TRBJ2-7, with D possibly matching TRBD1 (5 bases). CDR1 and CDR2 (germline): SGHAT, FQNNGV. The germline V and J ends were trimmed by 4 bases and 3 bases, with 16 bases remaining between them. The CDR3 has 15 residues. The CDR3 reads CASSYRPDRYYEQYF. The CDR3 DNA reads TGTGCCAGCAGCTACCGACCCGACAGATACTACGAGCAGTACTTC.

This chain links TRBV20-1 with TRBJ2-7, with D possibly matching TRBD1 (5 bases). Germline loops: CDR1 DFQATT, CDR2 SNEGSKA (reference sequence). This CDR3 is 11 amino acids long. V was pared by 4 bases and J by 4 bases, with 8 bases between. The CDR3 loop reads CSANRGYEQYF. The CDR3 DNA is TGCAGTGCTAATAGGGGTTACGAGCAGTACTTC.

The chain uses TRBV4-2 and TRBJ2-2; D is undetermined. The germline V and J ends were trimmed by 0 bases and 1 base, with 9 bases remaining between them. The CDR3 is 16 amino acids. CDR1 is LGHNA and CDR2 is YNFKEQ in the germline V gene. The CDR3 DNA sequence: TGTGCCAGCAGCCAAGATATTGCGGAGAACACCGGGGAGCTGTTTTTT. This sequence encodes CASSQDIAENTGELFF.

CDR3 residues: CASSLGGGGAVSGANVLTF. The CDR3 DNA follows: TGCGCCAGCAGCTTGGGAGGAGGGGGCGCCGTATCTGGGGCCAACGTCCTGACTTTC. This chain uses TRBV5-1 with TRBJ2-6; TRBD1 is a possible D gene (7 bases). Germline CDR1 reads SGHRS; CDR2 reads YFSETQ. The CDR3 runs 19 residues. V dropped 0 bases and J dropped 1 base, with 17 bases sitting between them.

The rearrangement joins TRBV28 to TRBJ1-4; tentative D call: TRBD1 (6 bases). Germline V lookup: CDR1 MDHEN, CDR2 SYDVKM. The CDR3 is made up of 15 amino acids. V shed 5 bases and J shed 10 bases, with 20 bases lying between them. CDR3: CASSEQGALEGKLFF. CDR3 DNA sequence: TGTGCCAGCAGTGAACAGGGAGCCCTGGAGGGAAAACTGTTTTTT.

This chain connects TRBV7-9 to TRBJ1-3; no definite D call. Looked up from germline, CDR1 is SEHNR and CDR2 is FQNEAQ (reference sequence). V lost 5 bases and J 0 bases, leaving 11 bases between the germline ends. The CDR3 is 15 amino acids. The CDR3: CASSLLQISGNTIYF. Here the CDR3 DNA reads TGTGCCAGCAGCCTATTACAGATCTCTGGAAACACCATATATTTT.

This sequence joins TRBV14 and TRBJ2-1; TRBD2 matches at 7 bases. The CDR3 contains 17 residues. V dropped 4 bases and J dropped 1; count of bases not matched to a gene: 10. Germline V gene sequence: CDR1 SGHDN, CDR2 FVKESK. CDR3: CASSPLLAAVSYNEQFF. The DNA of the CDR3 is TGTGCCAGCAGCCCGCTCCTAGCGGCTGTTTCCTACAATGAGCAGTTCTTC.

This chain links TRBV6-1 with TRBJ2-1; 12 positions agree with TRBD2. V was pared by 4 bases and J by 5 bases, with 6 bases of the junction left unmatched. CDR1 is MNHNS and CDR2 is SASEGT in the germline V gene. The CDR3 loop spans 16 amino acids. For the CDR3, the DNA is TGTGCCAGCAGTGCAGAGACTAGCGGGGGTCACAATGAGCAGTTCTTC. Translation gives CASSAETSGGHNEQFF.

This chain connects TRBV21-1 to TRBJ1-2; TRBD1 is the table's D call, not checked against the DNA. TRBV21-1 is flagged as a pseudogene. This CDR3 has 18 residues. This chain's CDR3 is CASSKVSFFFGQIYGYTF. The CDR3 DNA reads as TGTGCCAGCAGCAAAGTTTCCTTTTTTTTTGGACAGATTTATGGCTACACCTTC.

A single count supports this clone. V and J are TRBV6-6 and TRBJ1-1; weak D call: TRBD1 (5 bases). V shed 5 bases and J shed 11 bases, with 18 bases lying between them. Germline CDR1 and CDR2: MNHNY and SVGAGI (reference sequence). The CDR3 length is 13 residues. CDR3 loop: CASSQGRRGAAFF. The CDR3 nucleotides are TGTGCCAGCAGTCAAGGACGGAGGGGAGCGGCTTTCTTT.